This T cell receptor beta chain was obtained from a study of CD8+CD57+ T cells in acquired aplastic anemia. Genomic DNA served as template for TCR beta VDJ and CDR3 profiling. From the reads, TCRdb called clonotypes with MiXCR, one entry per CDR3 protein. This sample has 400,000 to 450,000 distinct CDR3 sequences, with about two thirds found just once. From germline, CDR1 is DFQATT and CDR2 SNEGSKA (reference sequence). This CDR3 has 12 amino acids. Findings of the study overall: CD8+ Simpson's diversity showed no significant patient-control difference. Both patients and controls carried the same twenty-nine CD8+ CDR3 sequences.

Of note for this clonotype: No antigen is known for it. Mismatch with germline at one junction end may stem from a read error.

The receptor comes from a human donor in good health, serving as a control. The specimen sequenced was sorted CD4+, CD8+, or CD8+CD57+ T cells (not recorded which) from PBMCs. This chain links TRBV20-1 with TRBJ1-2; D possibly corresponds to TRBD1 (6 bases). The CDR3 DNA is TGCAGCGCTATAGGCTGGGGGGCTGGCTACACCTTC. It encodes CSAIGWGAGYTF.